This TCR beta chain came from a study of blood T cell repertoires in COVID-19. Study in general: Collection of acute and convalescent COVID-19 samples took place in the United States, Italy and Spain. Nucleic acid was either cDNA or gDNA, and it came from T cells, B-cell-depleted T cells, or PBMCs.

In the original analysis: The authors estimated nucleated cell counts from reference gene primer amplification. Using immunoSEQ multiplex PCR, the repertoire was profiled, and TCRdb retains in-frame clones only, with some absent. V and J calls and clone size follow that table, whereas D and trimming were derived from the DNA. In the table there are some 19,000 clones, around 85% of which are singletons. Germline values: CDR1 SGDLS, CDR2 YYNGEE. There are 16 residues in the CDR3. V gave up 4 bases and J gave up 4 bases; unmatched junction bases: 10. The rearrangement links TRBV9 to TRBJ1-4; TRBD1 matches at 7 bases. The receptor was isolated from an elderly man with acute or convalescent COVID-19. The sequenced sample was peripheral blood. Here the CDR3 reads CASSITPGQSNEKLFF. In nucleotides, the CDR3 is TGTGCCAGCAGCATAACCCCGGGACAGAGTAATGAAAAACTGTTTTTT.